This T cell receptor (beta chain) was obtained from a study of Graves' ophthalmopathy and Graves' hyperthyroidism (dated by TCRdb to the late 2010s). Study-level background: Hyperthyroidism was defined as stable when no progression to ophthalmopathy occurred within 18 months of follow-up. In total, around 140 blood samples were TCR-sequenced: roughly 45 ophthalmopathy, under 85 hyperthyroidism and roughly 17 hyperthyroidism-to-ophthalmopathy patients. T-cell repertoires of thyroid tissue and blood were compared in five or six hyperthyroidism patients. To explore V-J signatures that separate ophthalmopathy from hyperthyroidism, a discovery set of about a hundred patients was enrolled, consisting of about 45 with ophthalmopathy and 55 to 65 with stable hyperthyroidism. After sampling, hyperthyroidism patients received methimazole starting at 30 mg daily, and ophthalmopathy patients received high-dose intravenous methylprednisolone. For independent validation, a separate cohort was made up of 18 hyperthyroidism patients plus 17 patients who later progressed from hyperthyroidism to ophthalmopathy. The study used signatures of the TCR beta repertoire to tell Graves' ophthalmopathy apart from Graves' hyperthyroidism and to predict which patients would progress to ophthalmopathy.

This clonotype was detected once. Its target antigen remains unknown. No per-base quality is available; no much larger clone lies one base away. Resting on one read, the evidence is weak. V is pruned by 2 bases and J by 6 bases, leaving 6 bases of the junction without a gene match. The CDR3 covers 14 residues, taking in both the cysteine and the phenylalanine. Only the CDR3 region is kept as DNA, spanning 42 bases read in frame from base 1. The germline V gene (reference sequence) provides CDR1 DFQATT and CDR2 SNEGSKA. Study-wide findings and limitations: No statistical method was used to set the sample size in advance, and the investigators knew which group each participant was assigned to. Most expanded thyroid clonotypes with a frequency above 0.001 also appeared in blood, which suggests that blood repertoires may reflect the immune response in the thyroid. In validation, the model predicted ophthalmopathy progression with over 60% sensitivity and around 72% specificity; 12 predicted patients were CT-confirmed with GO in a median of 6.5 months. In cross-validation, the 13-signature model distinguished ophthalmopathy from stable hyperthyroidism with approximately 90% sensitivity and 81% to 82% specificity, while in the test set the corresponding values were approximately 79% and 70%.

The hyperthyroidism patients were 18 to 65 years old and newly diagnosed, with a disease duration of less than 2 months. Patients with other autoimmune diseases, uncontrolled infections, pregnancy or lactation were excluded. Clinical symptoms, serum thyroxine, TRAb, thyroid ultrasound and orbital computed tomography formed the basis of the diagnosis. Trizol reagent was used to extract the total RNA, and its quality was then checked on an Agilent 2100 Bioanalyzer. TCR beta CDR3 regions were amplified from RNA transcripts for repertoire sequencing. A first-round RT-PCR used HTBI primers with the Qiagen OneStep RT-PCR kit, followed by a second-round multiplex PCR, size selection and purification. Libraries were sequenced paired-end with 100 bp reads on an Illumina HiSeq2000. In the original analysis: SOAPnuke was used to process the reads, throwing out any read that had adapters, had uncalled bases, had a mean Phred below 15, or lacked an exact constant-primer or identifier match. COPE v1.2.5 was used to merge high-quality paired reads. Unique nucleotide sequences were defined as clonotypes and aligned to IMGT TRB V, D and J references using MiTCR v1.1. Analysis was restricted to V-J combinations with a frequency above 0.0001, which covered roughly 99% of repertoires. For each V-J combination, a TCR clonal expansion and chaos score was defined as F50 clonal expansion divided by the chaos observed in the TCRdist matrix. Welch's t-statistics and random forest were used to reduce features to about 13 V-J combinations, which were fed into a naive Bayes classifier. The Morisita-Horn index was used to measure how similar the thyroid and blood repertoires were. In-frame beta chains were kept once TCRdb had trimmed the public reads at Q25 with fastp and called clones with MiXCR. Identical CDR3 protein sequences are pooled into one entry, listed with their most common genes and DNA. The V and J calls reflect TCRdb's pipeline rather than the authors' work. The sample data list about 1.1 million distinct CDR3 sequences, and about two fifths of these were observed just once. The ten largest clones take up 11% of the sample.

This TCR derives from an adult man with Graves' hyperthyroidism. The chain employs TRBV20-1 and TRBJ2-2; TRBD1 fits 7 bases in the junction. Sequenced material: peripheral blood or thyroid tissue (not recorded which). Here is the DNA: TGCAGTGCTAGAAAGACAGGGTCCGCCGGGGAGCTGTTTTTT. Its product reads: CSARKTGSAGELFF.